Ten or more counts support the clone carrying this T cell receptor (beta chain). This sample was taken from a study of identical twins. TCRdb reanalysed the 5' RACE reads using MiXCR and keeps one entry per CDR3 protein. Of fewer than 550,000 distinct CDR3 sequences in the sample, 13% to 15% are singletons; the top ten hold around 0.4%. The CDR3 has 16 amino acids. The V gene's germline CDR1 is LGHDT and CDR2 YNNKEL (reference sequence). V lost 4 bases and J lost 5; bases outside the gene matches: 10. These data were also reused for a study on yellow fever vaccine responses in identical twins.

The rearrangement uses TRBV3-1 and TRBJ2-3, with 9 bases matching TRBD2. This TCR came from a young woman in good health. The sequenced material came from CD4+ T cells sorted from blood. CDR3 bases: TGTGCCAGCAGCCTAAGATCGGGACTAGCAGTAGATACGCAGTATTTT. Its translation: CASSLRSGLAVDTQYF.